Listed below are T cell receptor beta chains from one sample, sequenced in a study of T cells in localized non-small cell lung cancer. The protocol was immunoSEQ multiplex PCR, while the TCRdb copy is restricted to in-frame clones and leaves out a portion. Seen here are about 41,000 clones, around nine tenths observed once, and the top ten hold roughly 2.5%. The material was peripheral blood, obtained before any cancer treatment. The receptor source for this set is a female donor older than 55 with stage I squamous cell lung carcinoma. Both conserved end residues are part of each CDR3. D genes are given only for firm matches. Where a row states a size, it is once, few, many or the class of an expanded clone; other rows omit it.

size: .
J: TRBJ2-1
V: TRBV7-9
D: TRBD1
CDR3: CASIPRGLELNEQFF
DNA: TGTGCCAGCATCCCCAGGGGGCTTGAGCTAAATGAGCAGTTCTTC

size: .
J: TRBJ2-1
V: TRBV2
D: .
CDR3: CASSGGQYNEQFF
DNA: TGTGCCAGCAGTGGGGGACAATACAATGAGCAGTTCTTC

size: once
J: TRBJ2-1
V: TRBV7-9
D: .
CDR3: CASSLASGGVNEQFF
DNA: TGTGCCAGCAGCTTAGCTAGCGGAGGGGTCAATGAGCAGTTCTTC

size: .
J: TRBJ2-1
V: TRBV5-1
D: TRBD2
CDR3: CASSLIAGSSYNEQFF
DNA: TGCGCCAGCAGCTTAATAGCGGGGAGCTCCTACAATGAGCAGTTCTTC

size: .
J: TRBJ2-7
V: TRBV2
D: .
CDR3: CASSEVRSYEQYF
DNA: TGTGCCAGCAGTGAGGTCCGATCCTACGAGCAGTACTTC

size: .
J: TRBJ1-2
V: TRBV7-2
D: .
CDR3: CASSQGRRVDGYTF
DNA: TGTGCCAGCAGCCAGGGACGGAGGGTCGATGGCTACACCTTC

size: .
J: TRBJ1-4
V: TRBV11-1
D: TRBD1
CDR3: CASSHRGRNEKLFF
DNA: TGTGCCAGCAGCCACAGGGGGCGGAATGAAAAACTGTTTTTT

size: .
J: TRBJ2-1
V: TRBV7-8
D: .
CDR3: CASSFRVYNEQFF
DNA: TGTGCCAGCAGCTTCAGGGTTTACAATGAGCAGTTCTTC

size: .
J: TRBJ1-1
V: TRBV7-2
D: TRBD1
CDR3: CASSLSLQGKGEAFF
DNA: TGTGCCAGCAGCTTGTCGTTACAGGGGAAGGGTGAAGCTTTCTTT

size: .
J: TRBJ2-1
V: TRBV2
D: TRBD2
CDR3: CATFSGNYNEQFF
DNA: TGTGCCACGTTTAGCGGGAACTACAATGAGCAGTTCTTC

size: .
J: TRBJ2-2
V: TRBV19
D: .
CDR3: CASSRRAITGELFF
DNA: TGTGCCAGCTCCCGGCGTGCCATTACCGGGGAGCTGTTTTTT

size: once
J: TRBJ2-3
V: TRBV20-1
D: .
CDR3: CSASPADTQYF
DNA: TGCAGTGCTAGTCCGGCAGATACGCAGTATTTT

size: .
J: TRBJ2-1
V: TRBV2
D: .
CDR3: CASSEGGGYSYNEQFF
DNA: TGTGCCAGCAGTGAAGGAGGGGGGTACTCCTACAATGAGCAGTTCTTC

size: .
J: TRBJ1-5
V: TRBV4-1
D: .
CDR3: CASSQDTSGPGDQPQHF
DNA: TGCGCCAGCAGCCAAGATACATCCGGGCCAGGGGATCAGCCCCAGCATTTT

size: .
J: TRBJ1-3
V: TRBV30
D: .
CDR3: CAWSLGGGNGNTIYF
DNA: TGTGCCTGGAGTCTCGGAGGGGGAAATGGAAACACCATATATTTT

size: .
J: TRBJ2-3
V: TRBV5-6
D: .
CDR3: CASSLGPSDTQYF
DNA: TGTGCCAGCAGCTTGGGCCCTTCAGATACGCAGTATTTT

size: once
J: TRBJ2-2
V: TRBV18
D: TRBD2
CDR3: CASSPRLAGGHGTGELFF
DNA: TGTGCCAGCTCACCAAGGCTAGCGGGAGGGCACGGCACCGGGGAGCTGTTTTTT

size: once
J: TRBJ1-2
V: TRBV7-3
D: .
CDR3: CASSLTGRESISGYTF
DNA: TGTGCCAGCAGCTTAACGGGTAGGGAGTCGATCTCTGGCTACACCTTC

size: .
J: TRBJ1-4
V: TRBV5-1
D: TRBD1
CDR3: CASRPGTGLGEKLFF
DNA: TGCGCCAGCAGGCCCGGGACAGGGTTAGGTGAAAAACTGTTTTTT

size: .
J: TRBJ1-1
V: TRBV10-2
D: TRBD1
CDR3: CASSMTGGTEAFF
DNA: TGCGCCAGCAGTATGACAGGGGGGACTGAAGCTTTCTTT

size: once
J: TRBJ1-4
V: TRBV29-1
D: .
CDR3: CSPPGHTNEKLFF
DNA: TGCAGCCCCCCGGGACATACTAATGAAAAACTGTTTTTT

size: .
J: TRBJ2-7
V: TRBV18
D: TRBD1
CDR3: CASSPGQGAREQYF
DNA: TGTGCCAGCTCACCGGGACAGGGGGCGAGAGAGCAGTACTTC

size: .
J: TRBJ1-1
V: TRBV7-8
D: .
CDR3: CASSSRTENTEAFF
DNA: TGTGCCAGCAGCTCGAGGACAGAGAACACTGAAGCTTTCTTT

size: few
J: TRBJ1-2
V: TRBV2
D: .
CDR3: CASSERQVFGYTF
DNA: TGTGCCAGCAGTGAAAGGCAAGTTTTTGGCTACACCTTC

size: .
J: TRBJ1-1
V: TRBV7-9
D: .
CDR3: CAASPEGLGWDTEAFF
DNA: TGTGCCGCTTCTCCCGAGGGTTTGGGATGGGACACTGAAGCTTTCTTT

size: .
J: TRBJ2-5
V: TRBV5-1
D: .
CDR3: CASSLVAGRETQYF
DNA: TGCGCCAGCAGCTTGGTGGCGGGACGAGAGACCCAGTACTTC

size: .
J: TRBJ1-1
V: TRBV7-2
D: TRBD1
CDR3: CASSLGVTTGRAFF
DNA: TGTGCCAGCAGCTTAGGAGTGACGACAGGGAGAGCTTTCTTT

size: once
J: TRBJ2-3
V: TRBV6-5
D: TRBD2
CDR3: CASSSLREIDTQYF
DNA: TGTGCCAGCAGCTCATTGCGGGAGATAGATACGCAGTATTTT

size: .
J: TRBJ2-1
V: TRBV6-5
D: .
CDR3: CASSPSPRSYNEQFF
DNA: TGTGCCAGCAGTCCCTCCCCCAGGTCCTACAATGAGCAGTTCTTC

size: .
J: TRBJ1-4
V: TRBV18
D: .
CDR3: CASSPGEKLFF
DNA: TGTGCCAGCTCACCCGGGGAAAAACTGTTTTTT

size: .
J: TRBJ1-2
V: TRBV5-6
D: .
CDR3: CASSLQGLNYGYTF
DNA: TGTGCCAGCAGCCTTCAGGGCCTTAACTATGGCTACACCTTC

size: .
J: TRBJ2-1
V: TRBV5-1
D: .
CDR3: CASRGDSLNEQFF
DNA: TGCGCCAGCAGGGGTGACAGCCTCAATGAGCAGTTCTTC

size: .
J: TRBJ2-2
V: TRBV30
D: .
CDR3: CAWSVPDRNTGELFF
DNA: TGTGCCTGGAGTGTTCCCGACAGGAACACCGGGGAGCTGTTTTTT

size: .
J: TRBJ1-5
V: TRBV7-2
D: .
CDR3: CASSKDSRRNQPQHF
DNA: TGTGCCAGCAGCAAGGACAGTCGCCGCAATCAGCCCCAGCATTTT

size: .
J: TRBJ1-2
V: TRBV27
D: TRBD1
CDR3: CASSLGQGGSYGYTF
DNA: TGTGCCAGCAGTCTCGGACAGGGGGGATCCTATGGCTACACCTTC

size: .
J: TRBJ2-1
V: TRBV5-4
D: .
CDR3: CASSRGHPRAQGNEQFF
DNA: TGTGCCAGCAGCCGGGGACACCCAAGGGCGCAGGGCAATGAGCAGTTCTTC

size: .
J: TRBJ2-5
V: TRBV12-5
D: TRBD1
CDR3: CASGQGQEEETQYF
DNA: TGTGCTAGTGGTCAGGGACAGGAGGAAGAGACCCAGTACTTC

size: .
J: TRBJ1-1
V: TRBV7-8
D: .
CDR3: CASSFPLEGSEAFF
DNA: TGTGCCAGCAGCTTTCCTCTTGAGGGGTCTGAAGCTTTCTTT

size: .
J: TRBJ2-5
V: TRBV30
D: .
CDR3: CAWSGDRRETQYF
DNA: TGTGCCTGGAGTGGAGACAGGAGAGAGACCCAGTACTTC

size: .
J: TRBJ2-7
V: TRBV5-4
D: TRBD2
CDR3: CASSWTSGYEQYF
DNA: TGTGCCAGCAGCTGGACTAGCGGCTACGAGCAGTACTTC

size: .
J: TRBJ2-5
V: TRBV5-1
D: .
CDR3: CASSWLGAENQETQYF
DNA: TGCGCCAGCAGCTGGTTGGGTGCGGAGAACCAAGAGACCCAGTACTTC

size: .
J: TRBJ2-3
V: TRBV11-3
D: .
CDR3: CASSLRSRGSTDTQYF
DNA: TGTGCCAGCAGCTTAAGGTCCCGGGGATCCACAGATACGCAGTATTTT

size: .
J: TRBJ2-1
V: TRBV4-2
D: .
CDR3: CASSQDSGSNNEQFF
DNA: TGTGCCAGCAGCCAAGATTCGGGGTCCAACAATGAGCAGTTCTTC

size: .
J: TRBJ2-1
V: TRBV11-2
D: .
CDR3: CASSPLGELVNEQFF
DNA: TGTGCCAGCAGCCCCTTGGGGGAGTTGGTTAATGAGCAGTTCTTC

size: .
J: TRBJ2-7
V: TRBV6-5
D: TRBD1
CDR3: CASSQTGGEQYF
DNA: TGTGCCAGCAGTCAAACAGGGGGCGAGCAGTACTTC

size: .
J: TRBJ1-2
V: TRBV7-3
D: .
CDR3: CASSLTGGGGYTF
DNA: TGTGCCAGCAGCTTAACGGGGGGCGGCGGCTACACCTTC

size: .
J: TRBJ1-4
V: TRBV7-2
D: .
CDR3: CASSLEGRQGWNEKLFF
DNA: TGTGCCAGCAGCTTAGAGGGCCGACAAGGGTGGAATGAAAAACTGTTTTTT

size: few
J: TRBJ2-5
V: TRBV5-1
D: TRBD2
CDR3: CASSDVAGGQETQYF
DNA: TGCGCCAGCAGCGATGTAGCGGGAGGGCAAGAGACCCAGTACTTC

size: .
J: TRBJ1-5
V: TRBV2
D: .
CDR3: CASSDRAGQYQPQHF
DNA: TGTGCCAGCAGTGATAGGGCAGGGCAATATCAGCCCCAGCATTTT